A selection of T cell receptor beta chains follows, all from one sample in a study of cytotoxic CD8 clonotypes in ibrutinib-treated CLL. The data were produced by immunoSEQ multiplex PCR, yet TCRdb's version contains in-frame clones alone and is incomplete. The table includes roughly 220,000 clones, about 75% detected once. The starting material was PBMCs, obtained after 12 months of ibrutinib treatment. The receptors derive from a human donor with chronic lymphocytic leukemia. CDR3s include the opening cysteine and the closing phenylalanine or tryptophan. A D gene is named only where the DNA matches it firmly. Clone size, where shown, is once, few, many, or a class for clones that have expanded.

D	size	V	J	length	CDR3	DNA
TRBD1	few	TRBV7-2	TRBJ2-7	16	CASSSRIRQGEGEQYF	TGTGCCAGCAGCTCGCGGATTAGACAGGGAGAGGGCGAGCAGTACTTC
TRBD1	.	TRBV27	TRBJ2-7	14	CASSLNRGVSEQYF	TGTGCCAGCAGTTTAAACAGGGGAGTCTCCGAGCAGTACTTC
.	.	TRBV4-2	TRBJ2-3	14	CASSPGRSTDTQYF	TGTGCCAGCAGCCCCGGGAGAAGCACAGATACGCAGTATTTT
TRBD1	few	TRBV29-1	TRBJ1-1	10	CSVRDSEAFF	TGCAGCGTGAGGGACAGTGAAGCTTTCTTT
.	.	TRBV18	TRBJ2-2	16	CASSPPGVANTGELFF	TGTGCCAGCTCACCCCCTGGAGTCGCGAACACCGGGGAGCTGTTTTTT
TRBD2	few	TRBV27	TRBJ2-7	14	CASSRGTISYEQYF	TGTGCCAGCAGTCGCGGGACTATCTCCTACGAGCAGTACTTC
TRBD1	once	TRBV27	TRBJ1-4	16	CASSNYLGTGSEKLFF	TGTGCCAGCAGTAATTATCTTGGGACAGGGTCTGAAAAACTGTTTTTT
.	few	TRBV5-1	TRBJ1-6	13	CASSENRESPLHF	TGCGCCAGCAGCGAGAATAGGGAGTCACCCCTCCACTTT
.	.	TRBV6-5	TRBJ1-5	12	CASSRINQPQHF	TGTGCCAGTTCCAGAATCAATCAGCCCCAGCATTTT
.	.	TRBV19	TRBJ1-6	15	CASINTVRGNSPLHF	TGTGCCAGTATTAATACGGTCCGAGGGAATTCACCCCTCCACTTT
.	.	TRBV30	TRBJ1-1	14	CASGKDSWNTEAFF	TGTGCCTCCGGCAAGGACAGCTGGAACACTGAAGCTTTCTTT
.	.	TRBV5-1	TRBJ2-5	14	CASSLRQAQETQYF	TGCGCCAGCAGCCTAAGACAGGCGCAAGAGACCCAGTACTTC
.	few	TRBV6-5	TRBJ1-5	14	CASSRAPGNQPQHF	TGTGCCAGCAGTAGGGCCCCAGGGAATCAGCCCCAGCATTTT
.	.	TRBV6-1	TRBJ2-6	15	CASSEWGSGANVLTF	TGTGCCAGCAGTGAGTGGGGTTCTGGGGCCAACGTCCTGACTTTC
.	.	TRBV15	TRBJ1-2	13	CATRGRVHYGYTF	TGTGCCACCAGAGGCAGGGTTCATTATGGCTACACCTTC
.	.	TRBV5-1	TRBJ1-5	15	CASSLEGLSNQPQHF	TGCGCCAGCAGCTTGGAGGGGTTAAGCAATCAGCCCCAGCATTTT
.	.	TRBV10-1	TRBJ2-4	15	CATNPISRPSNIQYF	TGCGCCACCAATCCGATATCAAGACCTTCGAACATTCAGTACTTC
TRBD1	.	TRBV30	TRBJ1-1	17	CAWSVGHRAGGFTEAFF	TGTGCCTGGAGTGTAGGTCATCGGGCAGGGGGTTTTACTGAAGCTTTCTTT
.	once	TRBV18	TRBJ2-5	17	CASSPPSGPVYQETQYF	TGTGCCAGCTCACCACCGTCGGGGCCGGTGTACCAAGAGACCCAGTACTTC
.	.	TRBV9	TRBJ2-7	13	CASSLRPRDEQYF	TGTGCCAGCAGCTTAAGGCCTAGGGACGAGCAGTACTTC
.	.	TRBV15	TRBJ2-1	14	CATSADRFYNEQFF	TGTGCCACCAGCGCCGACAGGTTCTACAATGAGCAGTTCTTC
.	.	TRBV25-1	TRBJ2-3	18	CASSEPYVPNDRSDTQYF	TGTGCCAGCAGTGAACCCTATGTCCCCAACGACCGATCAGATACGCAGTATTTT
.	.	TRBV6-6	TRBJ2-2	12	CASSFGSGELFF	TGTGCCAGCAGTTTCGGATCGGGGGAGCTGTTTTTT
.	few	TRBV6-5	TRBJ2-7	13	CASSYSNPHEQYF	TGTGCCAGCAGTTACTCGAACCCCCACGAGCAGTACTTC
.	.	TRBV7-9	TRBJ2-4	13	CASLDRDKNIQYF	TGTGCCAGCCTGGACCGCGACAAAAACATTCAGTACTTC
TRBD2	.	TRBV5-1	TRBJ2-3	14	CASSLAGGTDTQYF	TGCGCCAGCAGCTTGGCGGGGGGGACGGATACGCAGTATTTT
.	few	TRBV9	TRBJ1-1	12	CASSVGGTEAFF	TGTGCCAGCAGCGTAGGGGGTACTGAAGCTTTCTTT
TRBD2	.	TRBV29-1	TRBJ2-2	17	CSVEGGLAGATTGELFF	TGCAGCGTTGAAGGGGGACTAGCGGGAGCCACGACCGGGGAGCTGTTTTTT
.	.	TRBV28	TRBJ2-4	12	CASSLIRHVQYF	TGTGCCAGCAGTTTAATTAGGCATGTTCAGTACTTC
TRBD2	.	TRBV7-9	TRBJ2-1	16	CASSLALAGAYNEQFF	TGTGCCAGCAGCCTAGCCTTAGCGGGTGCTTACAATGAGCAGTTCTTC
.	.	TRBV18	TRBJ1-5	15	CASSPPGVRNQPQHF	TGTGCCAGCTCACCACCGGGGGTACGGAATCAGCCCCAGCATTTT